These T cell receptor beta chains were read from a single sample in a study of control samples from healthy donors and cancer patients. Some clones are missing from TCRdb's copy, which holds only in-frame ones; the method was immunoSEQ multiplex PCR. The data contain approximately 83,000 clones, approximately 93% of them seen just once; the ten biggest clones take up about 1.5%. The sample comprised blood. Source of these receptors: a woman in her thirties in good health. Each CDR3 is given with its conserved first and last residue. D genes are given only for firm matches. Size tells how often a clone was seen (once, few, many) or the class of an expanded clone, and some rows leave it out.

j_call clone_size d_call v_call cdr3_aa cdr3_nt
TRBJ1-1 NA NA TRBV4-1 CASSQQRDGEAFF TGCGCCAGCAGCCAACAGAGGGACGGGGAAGCTTTCTTT
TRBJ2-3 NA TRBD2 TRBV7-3 CASSSLEGLAGDTQYF TGTGCCAGCAGCTCCCTCGAGGGACTAGCCGGAGATACGCAGTATTTT
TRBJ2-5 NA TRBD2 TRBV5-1 CASSLTTSGSRETQYF TGCGCCAGCAGCCTAACGACTAGCGGGAGTAGGGAGACCCAGTACTTC
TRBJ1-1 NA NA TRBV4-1 CASSPDATGSYEAFF TGCGCCAGCAGCCCAGACGCAACAGGGAGTTATGAAGCTTTCTTT
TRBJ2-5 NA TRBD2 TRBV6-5 CASSYSSGGMTQYF TGTGCCAGCAGTTACTCGTCGGGGGGGATGACCCAGTACTTC
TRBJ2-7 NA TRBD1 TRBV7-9 CASSLGQGFEIDEQYF TGTGCCAGCAGCTTAGGACAGGGGTTTGAAATAGACGAGCAGTACTTC
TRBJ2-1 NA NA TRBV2 CASSDRLAYNEQFF TGTGCCAGCAGTGACAGGCTCGCATACAATGAGCAGTTCTTC
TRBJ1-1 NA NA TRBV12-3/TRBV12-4 CASSFRVNTEAFF TGTGCCAGCAGTTTTCGGGTGAACACTGAAGCTTTCTTT
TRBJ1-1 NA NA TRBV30 CAWGTVNTEAFF TGTGCCTGGGGGACGGTGAACACTGAAGCTTTCTTT
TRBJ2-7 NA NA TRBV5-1 CASSSEGGHLYYEQYF TGCGCCAGCAGCTCAGAAGGCGGTCACCTATACTACGAGCAGTACTTC
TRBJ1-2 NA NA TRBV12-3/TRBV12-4 CASNLGGYGYTF TGTGCCAGCAACCTAGGGGGCTATGGCTACACCTTC
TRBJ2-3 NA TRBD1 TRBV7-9 CASSSGTGEADTQYF TGTGCCAGCAGCTCCGGGACAGGGGAGGCAGATACGCAGTATTTT
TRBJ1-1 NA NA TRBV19 CASSRREMTEAFF TGTGCCAGTAGTAGGAGGGAAATGACTGAAGCTTTCTTT
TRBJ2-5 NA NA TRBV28 CASTIQGSETQYF TGTGCCAGCACCATACAGGGAAGCGAGACCCAGTACTTC
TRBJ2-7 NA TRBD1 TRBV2 CASRGTGSNEQYF TGTGCCAGCAGAGGGACAGGGAGTAACGAGCAGTACTTC
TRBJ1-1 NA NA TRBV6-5 CASMGGGNTEAFF TGTGCCAGCATGGGGGGTGGGAACACTGAAGCTTTCTTT
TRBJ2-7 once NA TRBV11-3 CASSLDSLRYEQYF TGTGCCAGCAGCTTGGACTCACTTCGGTACGAGCAGTACTTC
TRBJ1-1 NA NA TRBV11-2 CASSPYPRTNTEAFF TGTGCCAGCAGCCCCTACCCCCGGACGAACACTGAAGCTTTCTTT
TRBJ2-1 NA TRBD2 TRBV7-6 CASSAHSSAGGNEQFF TGTGCCAGCAGCGCCCACAGCAGCGCGGGGGGGAATGAGCAGTTCTTC
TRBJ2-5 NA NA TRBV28 CASSFRSEATQYF TGTGCCAGCAGTTTTCGGTCCGAGGCGACCCAGTACTTC
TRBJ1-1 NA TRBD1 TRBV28 CASSPGQGNTEAFF TGTGCCAGCAGTCCCGGACAGGGGAACACTGAAGCTTTCTTT
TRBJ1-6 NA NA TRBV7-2 CASSLDMGEWSPLHF TGTGCCAGCAGCTTAGATATGGGGGAATGGTCACCCCTCCACTTT
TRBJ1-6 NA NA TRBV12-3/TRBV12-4 CASSEGNSPLHF TGTGCCAGCAGTGAAGGCAATTCACCCCTCCACTTT
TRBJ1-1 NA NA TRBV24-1 CATSDSRGGIQTEAFF TGTGCCACCAGTGATTCAAGGGGCGGAATACAGACTGAAGCTTTCTTT
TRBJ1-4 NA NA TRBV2 CASTLLDGKLFF TGTGCCAGCACCCTCCTGGACGGCAAACTGTTTTTT
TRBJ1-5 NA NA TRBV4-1 CASSQDGQGNQPQHF TGCGCCAGCAGCCAAGATGGCCAGGGTAATCAGCCCCAGCATTTT
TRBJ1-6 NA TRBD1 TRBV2 CASSGTGANSPLHF TGTGCCAGCAGCGGGACAGGGGCGAATTCACCCCTCCACTTT
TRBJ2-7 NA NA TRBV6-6 CASSPALLGSYEQYF TGTGCCAGCAGTCCCGCCCTACTAGGCTCCTACGAGCAGTACTTC
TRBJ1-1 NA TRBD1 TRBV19 CASSIGQVPLMNTEAFF TGTGCCAGTAGCATAGGACAGGTCCCGCTTATGAACACTGAAGCTTTCTTT
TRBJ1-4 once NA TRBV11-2 CASSPRVTTNEKLFF TGTGCCAGCAGCCCCAGGGTCACAACTAATGAAAAACTGTTTTTT
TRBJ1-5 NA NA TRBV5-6 CASRTWGGGQPQHF TGTGCCAGCAGAACCTGGGGGGGCGGACAGCCCCAGCATTTT
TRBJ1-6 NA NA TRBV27 CASSPMGRDYNSPLHF TGTGCCAGCAGTCCTATGGGGCGCGATTATAATTCACCCCTCCACTTT
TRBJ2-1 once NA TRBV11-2 CASSSISDEQFF TGTGCCAGCAGCTCCATTTCGGATGAGCAGTTCTTC
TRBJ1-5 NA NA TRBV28 CASSLWSDRRNQPQHF TGTGCCAGCAGTTTATGGTCAGACAGGAGGAATCAGCCCCAGCATTTT
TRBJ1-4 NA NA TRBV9 CASSPQITNEKLFF TGTGCCAGCAGCCCTCAGATAACTAATGAAAAACTGTTTTTT
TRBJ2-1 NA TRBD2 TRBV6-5 CASRTSGHNEQFF TGTGCCAGCCGGACTAGCGGGCACAATGAGCAGTTCTTC
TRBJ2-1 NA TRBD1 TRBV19 CASSIRDRHNEQFF TGTGCCAGTAGTATTAGGGACAGGCACAATGAGCAGTTCTTC
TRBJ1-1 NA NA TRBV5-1 CASSPAGLTEAFF TGCGCCAGCAGCCCGGCGGGGCTCACTGAAGCTTTCTTT
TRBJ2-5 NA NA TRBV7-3 CASSLTGEETQYF TGTGCCAGCAGCTTAACCGGAGAGGAGACCCAGTACTTC
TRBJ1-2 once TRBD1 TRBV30 CAWSVKQGSGGTGPNYGYTF TGTGCCTGGAGTGTAAAACAGGGATCAGGGGGCACAGGGCCCAACTATGGCTACACCTTC
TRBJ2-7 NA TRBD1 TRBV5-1 CASSVMGQGKYEQYF TGCGCCAGCAGCGTGATGGGACAGGGAAAATACGAGCAGTACTTC
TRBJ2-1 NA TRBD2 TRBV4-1 CASSQEGGSHRLLDEQFF TGCGCCAGCAGCCAAGAGGGGGGGTCCCACAGGCTATTAGATGAGCAGTTCTTC
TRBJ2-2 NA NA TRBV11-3 CASSGMILVAANTGELFF TGTGCCAGCAGCGGAATGATCCTAGTAGCGGCGAACACCGGGGAGCTGTTTTTT
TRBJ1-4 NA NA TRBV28 CASSFRGAEKLFF TGTGCCAGCAGTTTCAGGGGCGCTGAAAAACTGTTTTTT
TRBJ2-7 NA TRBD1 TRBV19 CASTKGVGTENYEQYF TGTGCCAGTACCAAGGGCGTGGGGACAGAGAACTACGAGCAGTACTTC
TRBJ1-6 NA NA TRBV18 CASSSGPNRVRSYNSPLHF TGTGCCAGCTCATCCGGGCCAAATAGGGTACGCTCCTATAATTCACCCCTCCACTTT
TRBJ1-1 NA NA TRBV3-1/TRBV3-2 CASSQGTGIDTEAFF TGTGCCAGCAGCCAAGGGACGGGTATCGACACTGAAGCTTTCTTT
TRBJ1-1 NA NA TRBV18 CASSPRENTEAFF TGTGCCAGCTCACCACGGGAAAACACTGAAGCTTTCTTT
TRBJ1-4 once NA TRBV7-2 CASSRYGNEKLFF TGTGCCAGCAGCCGTTATGGTAATGAAAAACTGTTTTTT
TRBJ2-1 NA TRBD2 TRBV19 CASSIAGGRSGEQFF TGTGCCAGTAGTATAGCGGGGGGTCGGAGCGGGGAGCAGTTCTTC
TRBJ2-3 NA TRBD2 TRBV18 CASSPLAGTTDTQYF TGTGCCAGCTCACCACTAGCGGGAACCACAGATACGCAGTATTTT
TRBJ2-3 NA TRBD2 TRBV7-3 CASSLSGRSDTQYF TGTGCCAGCAGCCTAAGCGGGAGATCCGATACGCAGTATTTT
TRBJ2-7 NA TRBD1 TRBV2 CASRTTTGGYEQYF TGTGCCAGCAGAACGACGACAGGGGGCTACGAGCAGTACTTC